Listed here is a single T cell receptor (beta chain). Antigen unknown. V shed 1 base and J shed 7 bases, with 14 bases lying between them. This CDR3 is built from 14 residues. Germline lookup yields CDR1 SEHNR and CDR2 FQNEAQ (reference sequence). TCRdb's table, derived via immunoSEQ multiplex PCR, lists solely in-frame clones and lacks some. The sample consists of about 69,000 clones, roughly 83% of them appearing once. The data were obtained in a study of T cell responses to AZD1222 COVID-19 vaccine. Study conclusions and caveats: Donors were largely white British and mainly female; clonal diversity was possibly underestimated. Baseline serostatus was positive in only a handful of AZD1222 recipients. It was only after the peak T cell response that any repertoires were sampled.

The receptor's source is an adult who received the AZD1222 COVID-19 vaccine. The chain recombines TRBV7-9 with TRBJ2-7, with no clear D. The material was peripheral blood, obtained 28 days after the second AZD1222 dose. The CDR3 DNA reads as TGTGCCAGCAGCTTAGTTCCAGGAGATCGAGAGCAGTACTTC. This gives the protein CASSLVPGDREQYF.